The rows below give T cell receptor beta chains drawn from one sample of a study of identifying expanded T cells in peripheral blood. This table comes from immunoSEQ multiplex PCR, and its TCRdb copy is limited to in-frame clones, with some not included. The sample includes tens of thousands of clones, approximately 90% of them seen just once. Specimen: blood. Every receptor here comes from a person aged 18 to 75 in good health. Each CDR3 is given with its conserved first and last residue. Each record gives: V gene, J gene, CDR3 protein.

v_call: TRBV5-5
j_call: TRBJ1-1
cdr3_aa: CASSRRTEAFF

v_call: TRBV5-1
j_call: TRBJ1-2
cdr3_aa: CASSLGIYRGDSNYGYTF

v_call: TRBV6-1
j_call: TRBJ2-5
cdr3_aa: CASRKRGGEETQYF

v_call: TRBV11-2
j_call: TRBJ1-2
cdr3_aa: CASSLDPQTGNYGYTF

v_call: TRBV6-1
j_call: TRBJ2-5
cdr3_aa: CASTPLAGMETQYF

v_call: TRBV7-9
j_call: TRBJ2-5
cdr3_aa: CASSLSGGQETQYF

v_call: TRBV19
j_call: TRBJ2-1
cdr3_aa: CATRTTYYNEQFF

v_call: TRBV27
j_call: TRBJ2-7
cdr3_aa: CASSLLDRGEQYF

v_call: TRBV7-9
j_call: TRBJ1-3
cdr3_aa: CASSSTDRGLIGNTIYF

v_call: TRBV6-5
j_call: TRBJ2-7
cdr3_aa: CASSRDTFYEQYF

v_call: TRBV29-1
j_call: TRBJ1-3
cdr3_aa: CSSQWGNTIYF

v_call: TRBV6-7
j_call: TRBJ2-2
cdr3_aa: CASRQLDRGVGGPGELFF

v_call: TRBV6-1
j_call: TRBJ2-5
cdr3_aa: CASSEGGQGTQYF

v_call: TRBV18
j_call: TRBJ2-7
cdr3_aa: CASSPLQQGSNSLEQYF

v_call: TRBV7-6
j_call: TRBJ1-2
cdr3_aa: CASSLGQGVDYGYTF

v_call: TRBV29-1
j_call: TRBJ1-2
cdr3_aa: CSFRDRFVYGYTF

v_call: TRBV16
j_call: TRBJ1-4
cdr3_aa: CASSRGTNEKLFF

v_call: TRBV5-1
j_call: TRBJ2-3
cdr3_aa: CASSFTAGDLWADTQYF

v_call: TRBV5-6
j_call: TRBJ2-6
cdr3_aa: CASSLGSSGANVLTF

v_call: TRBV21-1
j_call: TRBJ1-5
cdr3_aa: CASSRDRGPGNQPQHF

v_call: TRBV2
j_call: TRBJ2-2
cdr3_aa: CASSLGLTNTGELFF

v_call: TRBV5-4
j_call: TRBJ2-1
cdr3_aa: CASSPQGNEQFF

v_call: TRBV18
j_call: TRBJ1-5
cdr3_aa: CASSQRGRDNQPQHF

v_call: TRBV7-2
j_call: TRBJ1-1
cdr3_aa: CASSFSRQGLTEAFF

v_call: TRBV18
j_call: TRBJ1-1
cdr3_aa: CASSERGGNTEAFF

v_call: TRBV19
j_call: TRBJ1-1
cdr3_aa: CASSLSLGYYEAFF

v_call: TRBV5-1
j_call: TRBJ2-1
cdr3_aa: CASSFLAGVGNEQFF

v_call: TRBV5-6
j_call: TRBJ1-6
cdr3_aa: CASSDPDNSPLHF

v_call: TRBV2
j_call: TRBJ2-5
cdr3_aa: CASSVEAGGPETQYF

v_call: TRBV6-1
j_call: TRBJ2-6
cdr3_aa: CASRSGSGVNVLTF

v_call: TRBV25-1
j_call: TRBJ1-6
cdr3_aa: CASSSPKGHPKNSPLHF

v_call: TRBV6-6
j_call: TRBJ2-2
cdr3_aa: CASRGTGNPTGELFF

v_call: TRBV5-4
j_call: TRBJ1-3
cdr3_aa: CASSLGGSGNTIYF

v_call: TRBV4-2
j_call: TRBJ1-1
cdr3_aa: CASSLGGGLNTEAFF

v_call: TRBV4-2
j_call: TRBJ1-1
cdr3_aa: CASDRGTNTEAFF

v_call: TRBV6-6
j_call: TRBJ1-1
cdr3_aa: CASSYSISGEAFF

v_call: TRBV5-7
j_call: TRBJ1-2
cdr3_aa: CASSALGVDGYTF

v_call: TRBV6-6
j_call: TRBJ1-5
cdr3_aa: CASSYSEGALNQPQHF

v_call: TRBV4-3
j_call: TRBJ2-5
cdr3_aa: CASSFRLAGAGIQETQYF

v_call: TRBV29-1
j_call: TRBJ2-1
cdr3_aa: CSVDYNEQFF

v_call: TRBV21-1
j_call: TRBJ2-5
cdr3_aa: CASSKVRQGQETQYF

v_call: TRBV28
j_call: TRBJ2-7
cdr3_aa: CASSFRGREYF

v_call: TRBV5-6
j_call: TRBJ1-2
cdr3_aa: CASSLGASYGYTF

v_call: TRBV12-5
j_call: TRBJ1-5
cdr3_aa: CASGPDANQPQHF

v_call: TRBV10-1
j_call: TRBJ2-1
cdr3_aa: CASSESGTGYYNEQFF

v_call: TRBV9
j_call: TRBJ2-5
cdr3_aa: CASSVGSSGGAQQETQYF

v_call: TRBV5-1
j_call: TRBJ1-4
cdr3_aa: CASSLMGGPGEKLFF

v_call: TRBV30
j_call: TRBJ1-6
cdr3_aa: CAWTRDSNSPLHF